Each of the 27 T cell receptor beta chains below was sequenced from the same sample in a study of T cells expressing NK-cell markers. With the 5' RACE reads reprocessed, TCRdb shows one record per CDR3 protein and no DNA. The sample shows about 450,000 distinct CDR3 sequences, and under 7.5% sits with its ten largest clones. Sequencing was performed on blood T cells: a sorted CD56 or NKG2C T cell subset, CD4+ or CD8+ T cells, or bulk PBMC T cells (not recorded which). All receptors derive from a woman aged 18-69 years in good health.

The V gene is TRBV20-1, the J gene TRBJ2-1; TCRdb names TRBD1, which stays unverified in the absence of DNA. CDR1 and CDR2 (germline): DFQATT, SNEGSKA (reference sequence). The CDR3 loop spans 12 amino acids. This chain's CDR3 is CSAAPGDLEQFF.

V gene TRBV29-1 combines with J gene TRBJ2-1; TCRdb lists TRBD1, though no DNA is available to test this call. The CDR3 is made up of 13 amino acids. Germline values: CDR1 SQVTM, CDR2 ANQGSEA. The CDR3: CTYRGQAYNEQFF.

The rearrangement links TRBV9 to TRBJ1-6; without DNA, the TCRdb call of TRBD1 cannot be checked. Germline CDR1 is SGDLS and CDR2 is YYNGEE. The CDR3 contains 16 residues. The CDR3: CASSEGGSSYNSPLHF.

The rearrangement joins TRBV27 to TRBJ1-2. CDR3 length: 18 amino acids. From germline, CDR1 is MNHEY and CDR2 SMNVEV (reference sequence). The CDR3 reads CASSALPSSGMFRYGYTF.

The J gene is TRBJ2-1, the V gene TRBV6-6. The germline CDR1 and CDR2 sequences are MNHNY and SVGAGI (reference sequence). The CDR3 totals 13 residues. The CDR3 protein is CASIGLGYNEQFF.

V is TRBV20-1 and J is TRBJ2-1; there is no DNA to check the TCRdb D call of TRBD1. CDR1 and CDR2 (germline): DFQATT, SNEGSKA (reference sequence). This CDR3 has 15 amino acids. CDR3 protein: CSAVGGFSSYNEQFF.

The chain has TRBV14 and TRBJ2-1. The germline V gene has CDR1 SGHDN and CDR2 FVKESK. This CDR3 is built from 14 residues. CDR3 loop: CASSQDAWGIEQFF.

The chain combines TRBV6-1 with TRBJ2-7; TCRdb's D call, TRBD2, is unchecked because there is no DNA. In germline, CDR1 is MNHNS, CDR2 SASEGT. The CDR3 has 15 amino acids. The CDR3 reads CASSKRTSLLDGQYF.

The J gene is TRBJ1-2, the V gene TRBV28; TCRdb reports TRBD1, a call that lacks DNA to check it against. This CDR3 has 16 residues. Germline V gene sequence: CDR1 MDHEN, CDR2 SYDVKM. CDR3 sequence reads: CASRRVPLIQGEGYTF.

This sequence joins TRBV10-3 and TRBJ2-5; TCRdb picks TRBD1, but there is no DNA to check that call. Germline lookup yields CDR1 ENHRY and CDR2 SYGVKD. The CDR3 loop spans 13 amino acids. The CDR3 protein is CAISGIGGETQYF.

The chain uses TRBV20-1 and TRBJ2-7. Germline CDR1 reads DFQATT; CDR2 reads SNEGSKA (reference sequence). This CDR3 is built from 12 residues. Here the CDR3 reads CSASLSSYEQYF.

This chain uses TRBV7-2 with TRBJ1-5; TCRdb names TRBD1, which stays unverified in the absence of DNA. The germline gives CDR1 SGHTA, CDR2 FQGNSA. The CDR3 sequence is 14 residues long. The CDR3 is CASSPQTVNQPQHF.

The rearrangement links TRBV6-2 or TRBV6-3 to TRBJ2-3; TCRdb's assignment of TRBD1 cannot be checked, as there is no DNA. Germline V CDR1 and CDR2: MNHEY, SVGEGT. The CDR3 sequence is 15 residues long. CDR3: CASSPGTSPPDTQYF.

The chain's CDR3 is CSARDLGTQQPQHF. This chain joins TRBV20-1 and TRBJ1-5. This CDR3 is built from 14 residues. Germline V lookup: CDR1 DFQATT, CDR2 SNEGSKA (reference sequence).

This rearrangement joins TRBV6-5 to TRBJ1-6; as DNA is missing, the TRBD1 call by TCRdb cannot be tested. CDR1 and CDR2 (germline): MNHEY, SVGAGI. This CDR3 region has 17 residues. Here the CDR3 reads CASSYGTGQSGNSPLHF.

The chain recombines TRBV7-3 with TRBJ2-7; TCRdb returns TRBD1, unconfirmable since there is no DNA. The germline V gene has CDR1 SGHTA and CDR2 FQGTGA. The CDR3 is 17 amino acids. CDR3 region: CASSLTGQGTSSYEQYF.

The chain is built from TRBV5-1 and TRBJ2-1. CDR3 size: 13 residues. The germline V gene has CDR1 SGHRS and CDR2 YFSETQ. The CDR3 is CASSLLKGNEQFF. Using reference TRBV5-1 and TRBJ2-1 for the parts outside the CDR3, the full variable domain is KAGVTQTPRYLIKTRGQQVTLSCSPISGHRSVSWYQQTPGQGLQFLFEYFSETQRNKGNFPGRFSGRQFSNSRSEMNVSTLELGDSALYLCASSLLKGNEQFFGPGTRLTVL.

The genes are TRBV3-1 and TRBJ2-6; TCRdb calls TRBD2, which cannot be checked without DNA. There are 19 residues in the CDR3. CDR1 is LGHDT, CDR2 YNNKEL, per germline (reference sequence). The CDR3 reads CASSPSFGWASSGANVLTF. Looking up the rest from reference TRBV3-1 and TRBJ2-6 gives the full variable domain: DTAVSQTPKYLVTQMGNDKSIKCEQNLGHDTMYWYKQDSKKFLKIMFSYNNKELIINETVPNRFSPKSPDKAHLNLHINSLELGDSAVYFCASSPSFGWASSGANVLTFGAGSRLTVL.

V usage is TRBV20-1 and J usage is TRBJ2-7; TCRdb's D gene call, TRBD2, goes unchecked for lack of DNA. In germline, CDR1 is DFQATT, CDR2 SNEGSKA (reference sequence). This CDR3 contains 12 residues. The CDR3 loop is CSASGSRDEQYF.

The chain recombines TRBV5-6 with TRBJ2-1; TCRdb reports TRBD2, a call that lacks DNA to check it against. Germline V gene sequence: CDR1 SGHDT, CDR2 YYEEEE. The CDR3 loop spans 13 amino acids. The CDR3 region is CASTLLVYNEQFF.

The rearrangement joins TRBV5-1 to TRBJ1-5; TCRdb lists TRBD1, though no DNA is available to test this call. The germline gives CDR1 SGHRS, CDR2 YFSETQ. The CDR3 is 14 residues long. This chain's CDR3 is CASSTGTGVQPQHF.

CDR3 sequence reads: CASSDSTVNTEAFF. The J gene is TRBJ1-1, the V gene TRBV9. This CDR3 is 14 amino acids long. Per germline, CDR1 SGDLS and CDR2 YYNGEE.

This chain links TRBV29-1 with TRBJ2-7; the TRBD2 assignment by TCRdb is unverifiable without DNA. This CDR3 contains 15 residues. Germline V gene sequence: CDR1 SQVTM, CDR2 ANQGSEA. The CDR3: CSVESTSGSPYEQYF.

The chain links TRBV5-1 to TRBJ2-3; the TCRdb call, TRBD1, lacks DNA for checking. The CDR3 sequence is 15 residues long. Germline V gene data show CDR1 as SGHRS and CDR2 as YFSETQ. CDR3 sequence: CASSFPGQFTDTQYF.

This chain links TRBV18 with TRBJ1-2; the TCRdb D gene call, TRBD1, has no DNA to confirm it. Per the germline V gene, CDR1 is KGHSH and CDR2 is LQKENI. The CDR3 contains 14 residues. The CDR3 loop reads CASSPGLEGLGYTF.

The chain is built from TRBV4-3 and TRBJ1-2. The CDR3 length is 12 residues. Germline V gene sequence: CDR1 LGHNA, CDR2 YSLEER. CDR3 protein: CASSLEASGYTF.

The genes are TRBV29-1 and TRBJ2-5. CDR1 and CDR2 from the germline V gene are SQVTM and ANQGSEA. This CDR3 is built from 12 residues. The CDR3 spells CSVEKLQETQYF.